The 2 T cell receptor beta chains listed next were all sequenced from one sample in a study of blood T cells in healthy people across ages. The authors ran a second PCR of about 6 to 11 cycles using a sample-barcoded 5' primer and a J-beta primer mix. TCRdb re-called the 5' RACE reads with MiXCR, one entry per CDR3 protein. This sample has about 500,000 distinct CDR3 sequences, with under 30% found just once. This same sample was also taken into another study, of T cells of mothers and their children.

Sequenced sample: blood. The origin of the receptors is a boy aged 10-17 years in good health.

The rearrangement links TRBV3-1 to TRBJ2-3; D is perhaps TRBD2 (6 bases). The CDR3 loop spans 14 amino acids. V was cut by 0 bases and J by 4 bases, with 8 bases left in between. The V gene's germline CDR1 is LGHDT and CDR2 YNNKEL (reference sequence). The CDR3 DNA reads as TGTGCCAGCAGCCAAGATCCGGGAGCAGATACGCAGTATTTT. This sequence encodes CASSQDPGADTQYF.

This clonotype was counted between two and nine times. This chain joins TRBV11-2 and TRBJ2-5, with 10 bases aligning to TRBD1. From germline, CDR1 is SGHAT and CDR2 FQNNGV. V trimming: 5 bases; J trimming: 4 bases; junction bases outside the gene matches: 4. CDR3 size: 14 residues. The CDR3 DNA reads as TGTGCCAGCAGCCCGGGACAGGGGACAGAGACCCAGTACTTC. Translation gives CASSPGQGTETQYF.